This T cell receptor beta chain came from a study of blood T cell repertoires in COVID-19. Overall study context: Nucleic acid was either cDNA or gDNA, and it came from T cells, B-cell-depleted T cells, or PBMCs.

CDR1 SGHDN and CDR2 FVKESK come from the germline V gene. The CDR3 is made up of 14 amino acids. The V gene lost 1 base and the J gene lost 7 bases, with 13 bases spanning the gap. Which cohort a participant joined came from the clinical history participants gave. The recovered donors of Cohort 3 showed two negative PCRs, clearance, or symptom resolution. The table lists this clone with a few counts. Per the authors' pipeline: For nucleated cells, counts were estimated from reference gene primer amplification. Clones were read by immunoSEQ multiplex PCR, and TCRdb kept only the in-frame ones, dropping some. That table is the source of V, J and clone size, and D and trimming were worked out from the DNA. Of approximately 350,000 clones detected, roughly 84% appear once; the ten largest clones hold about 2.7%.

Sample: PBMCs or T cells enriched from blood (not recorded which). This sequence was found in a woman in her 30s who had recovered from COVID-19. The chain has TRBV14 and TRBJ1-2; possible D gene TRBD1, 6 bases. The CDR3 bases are TGTGCCAGCAGCCAAGCGACAGGCTCTCGTGGCTACACCTTC. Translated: CASSQATGSRGYTF.